Presented here are 30 T cell receptor beta chains from one specimen sequenced in a study of cytomegalovirus exposure and HLA in healthy donors. The PCR used 60 Vbeta and 13 Jbeta primers. The table came from immunoSEQ multiplex PCR; TCRdb's copy has only in-frame clones and leaves some out. Among some 250,000 clones listed, about 80% were seen once. Sequenced material: PBMCs. Every receptor here comes from a woman between 35 and 50 years old in good health and CMV-seropositive.

The genes are TRBV5-1 and TRBJ2-1, with TRBD2 as a possible D gene (5 bases). Germline lookup yields CDR1 SGHRS and CDR2 YFSETQ. V was pared by 2 bases and J by 5 bases, with 14 bases between. The CDR3 length is 15 residues. DNA for the CDR3: TGCGCCAGCAGCTTAGGTGGACTCGCGCACAATGAGCAGTTCTTC. Residues: CASSLGGLAHNEQFF.

V is TRBV25-1 and J is TRBJ2-3; TRBD2 is a possible D gene (6 bases). Trimming left V 1 base short and J 2 bases short, with 13 bases between. CDR3 length: 16 residues. From germline, CDR1 is MGHDK and CDR2 SYGVNS. The CDR3 here is CASSESTGLITDTQYF. CDR3 nucleotides: TGTGCCAGCAGTGAATCCACGGGACTTATCACAGATACGCAGTATTTT.

V and J are TRBV11-2 and TRBJ1-1, with unresolved D. Trimming cost V 0 bases and J 10 bases, with 12 bases left between them. The CDR3 runs to 13 residues. Germline V gene data show CDR1 as SGHAT and CDR2 as FQNNGV. In nucleotides, the CDR3 is TGTGCCAGCAGCTTAGAGTTGTACAGCAGAGCTTTCTTT. Encoded protein: CASSLELYSRAFF. Full variable domain (missing parts from reference TRBV11-2 and TRBJ1-1): EAGVAQSPRYKIIEKRQSVAFWCNPISGHATLYWYQQILGQGPKLLIQFQNNGVVDDSQLPKDRFSAERLKGVDSTLKIQPAKLEDSAVYLCASSLELYSRAFFGQGTRLTVV.

The chain has TRBV4-2 and TRBJ2-7; TRBD2 agrees at 11 bases. CDR3 size: 16 residues. With V trimmed by 4 bases and J by 2 bases, 7 bases remained unmatched. Germline V lookup: CDR1 LGHNA, CDR2 YNFKEQ. CDR3 residues: CASSRAGTSGAYEQYF. The CDR3 DNA sequence: TGTGCCAGCAGCCGAGCCGGGACTAGCGGTGCCTACGAGCAGTACTTC.

The chain joins TRBV19 to TRBJ2-1; a possible D gene is TRBD1 (5 bases). The CDR3 is 16 amino acids. In germline, CDR1 is LNHDA, CDR2 SQIVND (reference sequence). Trimming removed 7 bases at V and 12 bases at J, with 28 bases between. The chain's CDR3 is CASTPLGAAFFRGQFF. DNA of the CDR3: TGTGCCAGTACCCCCTTAGGGGCCGCTTTCTTTAGGGGGCAGTTCTTC.

The rearrangement uses TRBV7-2 and TRBJ1-3; a weak D match, TRBD1 (6 bases). Trimming cost V 5 bases and J 11 bases, with 19 bases left between them. The CDR3 length is 14 residues. Germline-derived CDR1 and CDR2 are SGHTA and FQGNSA. The CDR3 DNA is TGTGCCAGCAGCCCGAGTCAGAGCGGGGGGCCCATATATTTT. Its translation is CASSPSQSGGPIYF.

This clone was seen more than once but under ten times. A read error may produce the germline difference seen at one junction end. CDR3 loop: CASSLEGVNQPQHF. The CDR3 coding sequence is TGTGCTAGCAGCTTAGAGGGGGTCAATCAGCCCCAGCATTTT. The chain has TRBV7-7 and TRBJ1-5, with TRBD1 as a possible D gene (6 bases). The CDR3 length is 14 residues. The V gene's germline CDR1 is SSHAT and CDR2 FNYEAQ (reference sequence).

The chain is built from TRBV2 and TRBJ1-2; the match to TRBD1 covers 7 bases. The CDR3 has 14 residues. Germline CDR1 reads SNHLY; CDR2 reads FYNNEI. Trimming at V came to 6 bases and at J to 3 bases, leaving 7 bases not matched to a gene. The DNA for the CDR3 is TGTGCCAGCAGACGACAGGGATCGGACTATGGCTACACCTTC. This sequence encodes CASRRQGSDYGYTF. The variable domain in full, with the rest retrieved from reference TRBV2 and TRBJ1-2, is EPEVTQTPSHQVTQMGQEVILRCVPISNHLYFYWYRQILGQKVEFLVSFYNNEISEKSEIFDDQFSVERPDGSNFTLKIRSTKLEDSAMYFCASRRQGSDYGYTFGSGTRLTVV.

V and J are TRBV4-1 and TRBJ1-5; no clear D gene. The CDR3 spans 13 residues. Trimming pared 0 bases from V and 7 bases from J, leaving 7 bases between. Germline assignment: CDR1 MGHRA and CDR2 YSYEKL. CDR3 region: CASSQERVQPQHF. DNA for the CDR3: TGCGCCAGCAGCCAAGAGAGGGTACAGCCCCAGCATTTT.

This clone was detected a few times. The gene calls are TRBV7-2 and TRBJ2-3; 7 bases fit TRBD2. Germline loops: CDR1 SGHTA, CDR2 FQGNSA. CDR3 length equals 16 residues. Unmatched junction bases numbered 11, after V lost 1 base and J lost 7 bases. CDR3 DNA sequence: TGTGCCAGCAGCTTAGTTGTCCAGCGGGGAGGGAATACGCAGTATTTT. It codes for CASSLVVQRGGNTQYF. The full variable domain, with the rest looked up from reference TRBV7-2 and TRBJ2-3, is GAGVSQSPSNKVTEKGKDVELRCDPISGHTALYWYRQSLGQGLEFLIYFQGNSAPDKSGLPSDRFSAERTGGSVSTLTIQRTQQEDSAVYLCASSLVVQRGGNTQYFGPGTRLTVL.

V is TRBV5-1 and J is TRBJ2-7, with 8 bases lining up with TRBD1. Per the germline V gene, CDR1 is SGHRS and CDR2 is YFSETQ. The trim removed 1 base at V and 1 base at J, leaving 16 bases unmatched. The CDR3 is 19 amino acids. This CDR3 reads CASSLRADRGRVESYEQYF. The CDR3 nucleotides read TGCGCCAGCAGCTTGAGGGCTGACAGGGGACGAGTGGAGTCCTACGAGCAGTACTTC. Full variable domain (outside the CDR3, taken from reference TRBV5-1 and TRBJ2-7): KAGVTQTPRYLIKTRGQQVTLSCSPISGHRSVSWYQQTPGQGLQFLFEYFSETQRNKGNFPGRFSGRQFSNSRSEMNVSTLELGDSALYLCASSLRADRGRVESYEQYFGPGTRLTVT.

The chain uses TRBV25-1 and TRBJ2-7; TRBD2 might be the D (5 bases). There are 12 residues in the CDR3. The ends were cut back, 4 bases at V and 3 bases at J, with 7 bases in the middle. Looked up from germline, CDR1 is MGHDK and CDR2 is SYGVNS. Written as DNA, the CDR3 is TGTGCCAGCAGTGCCGCGGGCTACGAGCAGTACTTC. Its protein product is CASSAAGYEQYF.

The chain couples TRBV6-5 to TRBJ2-7; a possible D gene is TRBD1 (6 bases). The CDR3 loop spans 13 amino acids. Germline V lookup: CDR1 MNHEY, CDR2 SVGAGI. The V end was cut by 4 bases, the J end by 2 bases, with 9 bases between. The CDR3, as DNA: TGTGCCAGCAGTTCCCCAGGGGCCTACGAGCAGTACTTC. As protein: CASSSPGAYEQYF.

The CDR3 nucleotides read TGTGCCAGCAGTTCGGTCGGCTCTGGGGCCAACGTCCTGACTTTC. Residues: CASSSVGSGANVLTF. This chain connects TRBV27 to TRBJ2-6; D is unclear. The CDR3 loop spans 15 amino acids. The germline V gene encodes CDR1 MNHEY and CDR2 SMNVEV (reference sequence). Trimming removed 4 bases from V and 0 bases from J, with 7 bases in between.

V and J are TRBV7-9 and TRBJ2-5, with D uncertain. The DNA matches TRBJ2-7 better at its end, which makes the J call doubtful. From germline, CDR1 is SEHNR and CDR2 FQNEAQ (reference sequence). This CDR3 is 11 amino acids long. The CDR3 region is CASSSPYEQYF. CDR3 in DNA: TGTGCCAGCAGCTCCCCCTACGAGCAGTACTTC.

This clone was detected only once. The rearrangement uses TRBV4-3 and TRBJ2-5; a possible D gene is TRBD2 (6 bases). V lost 0 bases and J lost 4, with 15 bases in between. This CDR3 contains 16 residues. Germline CDR1 and CDR2: LGHNA and YSLEER. CDR3 DNA: TGCGCCAGCAGCCAAGATAACGTTCAGGGAGGAGAGACCCAGTACTTC. Translated, it gives CASSQDNVQGGETQYF.

This rearrangement joins TRBV6-6 to TRBJ2-1, with TRBD2 as a possible D gene (5 bases). From germline, CDR1 is MNHNY and CDR2 SVGAGI (reference sequence). Trimming took off 5 bases at V and 9 bases at J, with 11 bases between the two ends. This CDR3 contains 12 residues. CDR3 amino acids: CASSTPAGEQFF. For the CDR3, the DNA is TGTGCCAGCAGTACTCCTGCGGGTGAGCAGTTCTTC.

DNA of the CDR3: TGTGCCAGCAGCTTGAGTAGCGGAGTCGTCTACGAGCAGTACTTC. Translating it yields CASSLSSGVVYEQYF. The V gene is TRBV5-4, the J gene TRBJ2-7; the D gene is possibly TRBD2 (6 bases). Germline V gene data show CDR1 as SGHNT and CDR2 as YYREEE (reference sequence). The CDR3 loop spans 15 amino acids. V was cut by 1 base and J by 3 bases, with 14 bases left in between.

The V and J genes are TRBV30 and TRBJ1-6; D perhaps matches TRBD1 (5 bases). Germline lookup yields CDR1 GTSNPN and CDR2 SVGIG (reference sequence). There are 17 residues in the CDR3. V was clipped by 0 bases and J by 4 bases, with 16 bases between them. The CDR3 DNA sequence: TGTGCCTGGAGTGTAGGGAGGGGCTGGGGGTATAATTCACCCCTCCACTTT. It is translated as CAWSVGRGWGYNSPLHF. The variable domain in full, completed from reference TRBV30 and TRBJ1-6, reads SQTIHQWPATLVQPVGSPLSLECTVEGTSNPNLYWYRQAAGRGLQLLFYSVGIGQISSEVPQNLSASRPQDRQFILSSKKLLLSDSGFYLCAWSVGRGWGYNSPLHFGNGTRLTVT.

This clone occurred a few times. The CDR3 DNA follows: TGCGCCAGCAGTGCACTCTCTGACCTAGGGGATGAGCAGTTCTTC. Protein product: CASSALSDLGDEQFF. The chain employs TRBV10-2 and TRBJ2-1, with D possibly TRBD1 on 5 matching bases. Trimming cost V 4 bases and J 8 bases, with 18 bases left between them. Per the germline V gene, CDR1 is WSHSY and CDR2 is SAAADI. CDR3 size: 15 residues.

This chain's CDR3 is CASSPRISGTGELFF. In nucleotides, the CDR3 is TGTGCCAGCTCACCACGTATTAGCGGCACCGGGGAGCTGTTTTTT. This chain links TRBV18 with TRBJ2-2, with D possibly being TRBD2 (6 bases). V was clipped by 1 base and J by 4 bases, with 10 bases between them. The germline V gene has CDR1 KGHSH and CDR2 LQKENI. CDR3 length equals 15 residues.

As to this clone: Other DNA sequences in the sample encode the same CDR3. The chain has TRBV7-9 and TRBJ2-6; D is possibly TRBD2 (5 bases). V was clipped by 5 bases and J by 2 bases, with 10 bases between them. This CDR3 contains 15 residues. Germline V lookup: CDR1 SEHNR, CDR2 FQNEAQ (reference sequence). CDR3 in amino acids: CASSLAGAGANVLTF. As DNA, the CDR3 is TGTGCCAGCAGCCTCGCCGGGGCTGGGGCCAACGTCCTGACTTTC.

The V call is TRBV7-8, the J call TRBJ1-5; 8 positions agree with TRBD1. This CDR3 is built from 19 residues. The germline CDR1 and CDR2 sequences are SGHVS and FQNEAQ. Trimming took 5 bases from V and 1 from J; bases not matched to a gene: 16. This CDR3 is CASSLEGGGWTGSNQPQHF. CDR3 nucleotides: TGTGCCAGCAGCCTCGAAGGGGGGGGTTGGACAGGGAGCAATCAGCCCCAGCATTTT.

V is TRBV15 and J is TRBJ2-3; 10 bases agree with TRBD2. Germline CDR1 reads LNHNV; CDR2 reads YYDKDF (reference sequence). This CDR3 comprises 16 residues. V was clipped by 1 base and J by 1 base; unmatched bases: 2. The CDR3 region is CATSRGTSGGTDTQYF. The CDR3 nucleotides read TGTGCCACCAGCAGAGGGACTAGCGGCGGCACAGATACGCAGTATTTT.

This clone was counted between two and nine times. One end of the junction fails to match germline, which may point to a read error. Other DNA sequences from this sample encode an identical CDR3 as well. V gene TRBV7-9 combines with J gene TRBJ1-6, with D perhaps TRBD1 (5 bases). The CDR3 consists of 14 residues. Germline values: CDR1 SEHNR, CDR2 FQNEAQ (reference sequence). The CDR3 region has the DNA TGTGCCAGCAGCTACGTGGGGGGTAATTCCCCCCTCCACTTT. Protein sequence: CASSYVGGNSPLHF.

This clone was counted only a few times. This chain links TRBV5-4 with TRBJ2-5, with 9 bases fitting TRBD1. CDR1 is SGHNT, CDR2 YYREEE, per germline (reference sequence). J was trimmed by 4 bases and V by 7 bases; bases with no gene match: 2. This CDR3 region has 12 residues. CDR3 nucleotides: TGTGCCAGCCGGGGACAGGGAGAGACCCAGTACTTC. As protein: CASRGQGETQYF.

The chain has TRBV5-1 and TRBJ1-4; unclear D gene. CDR3 length: 14 residues. The germline CDR1 and CDR2 sequences are SGHRS and YFSETQ. V lost 0 bases and J lost 8, with 11 bases in between. Here the CDR3 DNA reads TGCGCCAGCAGCTTGGAAGCGCCCGAGGAAAAACTGTTTTTT. Protein: CASSLEAPEEKLFF.

The chain's CDR3 is CASRPGYSNQPQHF. The CDR3 region has the DNA TGCGCCAGCAGGCCAGGCTATAGCAATCAGCCCCAGCATTTT. The chain joins TRBV5-1 to TRBJ1-5; D is unclear. Trimming cost V 5 bases and J 0 bases, with 9 bases left between them. There are 14 residues in the CDR3. CDR1 SGHRS and CDR2 YFSETQ come from the germline V gene.

The V call is TRBV6-5, the J call TRBJ1-6, with no clear D. Germline V gene lookup returns CDR1 MNHEY and CDR2 SVGAGI. With 2 bases removed from V and 0 bases from J, the gap between germline ends came to 8 bases. The length of the CDR3 is 16 residues. The CDR3 DNA follows: TGTGCCAGCAGTTACGGGCAGAGCTCCTATAATTCACCCCTCCACTTT. This sequence encodes CASSYGQSSYNSPLHF.

The chain has TRBV5-1 and TRBJ1-3; 10 nucleotides line up with TRBD1. The CDR3 is made up of 16 amino acids. Losses at the gene ends were 4 bases for V and 2 bases for J; bases not matched to a gene: 6. Germline CDR1 is SGHRS and CDR2 is YFSETQ. The CDR3 coding sequence is TGCGCCAGCAGCGTGGGACAGGGGTCTGCTGGAAACACCATATATTTT. Translation: CASSVGQGSAGNTIYF. Using reference TRBV5-1 and TRBJ1-3 for the parts outside the CDR3, the full variable domain is KAGVTQTPRYLIKTRGQQVTLSCSPISGHRSVSWYQQTPGQGLQFLFEYFSETQRNKGNFPGRFSGRQFSNSRSEMNVSTLELGDSALYLCASSVGQGSAGNTIYFGEGSWLTVV.